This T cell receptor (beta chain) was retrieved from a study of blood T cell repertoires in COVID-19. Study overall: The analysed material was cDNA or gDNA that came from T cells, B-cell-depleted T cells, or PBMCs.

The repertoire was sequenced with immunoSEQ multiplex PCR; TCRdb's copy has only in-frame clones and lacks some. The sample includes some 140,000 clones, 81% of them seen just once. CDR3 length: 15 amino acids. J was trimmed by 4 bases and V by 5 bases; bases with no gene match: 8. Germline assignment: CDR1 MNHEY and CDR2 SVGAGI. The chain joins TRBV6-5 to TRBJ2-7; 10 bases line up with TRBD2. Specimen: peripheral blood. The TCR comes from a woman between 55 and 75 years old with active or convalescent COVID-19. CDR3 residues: CASSNRAGGTYEQYF. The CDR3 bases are TGTGCCAGCAGTAACCGAGCGGGAGGGACTTACGAGCAGTACTTC.